This T cell receptor beta chain comes out of a study of CXCR3-negative and CXCR3-positive naive CD8 T cells. Whole-study context: A total of 130 million or so TRB reads was generated, with about 1.5 +/- 0.3 million per library.

The CDR3 totals 13 residues. Germline CDR1 is SQVTM and CDR2 is ANQGSEA. The method, 5' RACE with UMI labels, was used to prepare the TRB cDNA libraries. TCRdb reanalyzed the 5' RACE reads, giving one entry per CDR3 protein sequence and no DNA. Reported are around 140,000 distinct CDR3 sequences; the ten largest clones contain 0.29%. The TCR comes from a human donor in good health. Some clones in this sample may be carry-over from other donors' samples. Sequenced input: naive CXCR3- CD8+ T cells from blood. The sample's subset: CD45RO-CCR7+CD27+CD95- naive CD8+ T cells lacking CXCR3 (TNR3-). This chain uses TRBV29-1 with TRBJ2-5; TCRdb lists TRBD1, though no DNA is available to test this call. CDR3 protein: CSVVDSQQETQYF.